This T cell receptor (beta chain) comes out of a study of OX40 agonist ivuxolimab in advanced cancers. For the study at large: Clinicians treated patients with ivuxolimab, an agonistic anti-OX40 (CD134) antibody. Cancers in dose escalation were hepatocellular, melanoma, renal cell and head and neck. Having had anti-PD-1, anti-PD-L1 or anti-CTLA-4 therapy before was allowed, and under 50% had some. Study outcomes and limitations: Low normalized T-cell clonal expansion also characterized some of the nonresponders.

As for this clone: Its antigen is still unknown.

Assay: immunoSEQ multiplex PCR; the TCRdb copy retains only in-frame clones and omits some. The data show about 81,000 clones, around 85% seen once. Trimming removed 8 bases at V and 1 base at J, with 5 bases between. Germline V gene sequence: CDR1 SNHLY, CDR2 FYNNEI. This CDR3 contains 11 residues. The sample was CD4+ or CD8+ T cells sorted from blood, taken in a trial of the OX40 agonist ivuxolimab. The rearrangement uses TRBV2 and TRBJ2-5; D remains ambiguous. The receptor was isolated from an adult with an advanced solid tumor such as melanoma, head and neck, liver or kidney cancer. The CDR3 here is CASSPQETQYF. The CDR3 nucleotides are TGTGCCAGCTCCCCCCAAGAGACCCAGTACTTC.